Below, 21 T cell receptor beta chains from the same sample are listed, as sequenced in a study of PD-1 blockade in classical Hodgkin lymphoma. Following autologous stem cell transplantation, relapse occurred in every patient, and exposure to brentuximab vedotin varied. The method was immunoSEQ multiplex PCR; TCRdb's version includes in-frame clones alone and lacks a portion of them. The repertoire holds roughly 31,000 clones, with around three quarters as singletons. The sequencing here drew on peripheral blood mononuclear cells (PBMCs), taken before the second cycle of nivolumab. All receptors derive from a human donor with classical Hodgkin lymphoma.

The CDR3: CASSLVSLRDEQYF. For the CDR3, the DNA is TGCGCCAGCAGCTTGGTGTCTTTACGGGACGAGCAGTACTTC. The rearrangement joins TRBV5-1 to TRBJ2-7; D unresolved. CDR1 is SGHRS, CDR2 YFSETQ, per germline. V lost 0 bases, J lost 5 bases, and 12 bases lay in between. The CDR3 has 14 amino acids.

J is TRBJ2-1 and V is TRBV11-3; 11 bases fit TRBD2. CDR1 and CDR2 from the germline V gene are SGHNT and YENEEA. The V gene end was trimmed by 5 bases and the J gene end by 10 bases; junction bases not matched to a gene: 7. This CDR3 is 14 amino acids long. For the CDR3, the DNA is TGTGCCAGCAGCATTAGCGGGGGGGCGGAAGAGCAGTTCTTC. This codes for CASSISGGAEEQFF.

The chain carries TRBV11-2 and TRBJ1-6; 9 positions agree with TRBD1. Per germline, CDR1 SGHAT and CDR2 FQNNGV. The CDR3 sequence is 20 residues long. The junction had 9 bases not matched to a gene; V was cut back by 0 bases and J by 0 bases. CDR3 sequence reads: CASSLEDYRGLISYNSPLHF. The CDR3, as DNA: TGTGCCAGCAGCTTAGAAGATTACAGGGGGCTCATCTCCTATAATTCACCCCTCCACTTT.

CDR3 sequence reads: CASSFRTSGSFNEQFF. In DNA form, the CDR3 reads TGTGCCAGCAGCTTCAGAACTAGCGGGAGCTTTAATGAGCAGTTCTTC. This chain links TRBV7-6 with TRBJ2-1, with 11 bases that match TRBD2. CDR3 length: 16 amino acids. V dropped 3 bases and J dropped 7; count of bases not matched to a gene: 8. Looked up from germline, CDR1 is SGHVS and CDR2 is FNYEAQ.

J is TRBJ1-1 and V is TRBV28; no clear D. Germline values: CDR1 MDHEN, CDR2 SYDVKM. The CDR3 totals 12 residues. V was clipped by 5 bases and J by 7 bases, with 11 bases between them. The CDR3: CASSAIRFEAFF. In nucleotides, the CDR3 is TGTGCCAGCAGTGCTATCCGGTTTGAAGCTTTCTTT.

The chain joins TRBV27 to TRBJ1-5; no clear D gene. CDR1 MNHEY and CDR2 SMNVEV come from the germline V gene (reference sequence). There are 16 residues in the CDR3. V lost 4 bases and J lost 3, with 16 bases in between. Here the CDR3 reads CASSSTPRRANQPQHF. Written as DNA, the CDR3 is TGTGCCAGCAGTTCCACCCCCCGACGCGCCAATCAGCCCCAGCATTTT.

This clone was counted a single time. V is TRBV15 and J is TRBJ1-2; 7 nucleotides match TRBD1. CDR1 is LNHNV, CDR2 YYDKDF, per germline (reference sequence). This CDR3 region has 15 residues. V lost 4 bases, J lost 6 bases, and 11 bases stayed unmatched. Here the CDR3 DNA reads TGTGCCACCAGCAAAAGGGACAGTCGACTTGATGGCTACACCTTC. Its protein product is CATSKRDSRLDGYTF.

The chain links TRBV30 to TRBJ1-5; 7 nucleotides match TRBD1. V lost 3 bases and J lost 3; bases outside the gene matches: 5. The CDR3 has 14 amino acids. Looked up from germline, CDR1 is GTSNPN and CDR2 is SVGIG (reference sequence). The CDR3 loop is CAWSPGQNNQPQHF. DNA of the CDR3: TGTGCCTGGAGCCCGGGACAGAACAATCAGCCCCAGCATTTT.

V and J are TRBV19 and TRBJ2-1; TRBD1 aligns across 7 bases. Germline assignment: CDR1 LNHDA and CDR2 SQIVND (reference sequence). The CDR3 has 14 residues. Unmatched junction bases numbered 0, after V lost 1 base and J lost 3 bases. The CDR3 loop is CASSIGTGYNEQFF. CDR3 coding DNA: TGTGCCAGTAGTATAGGGACAGGCTACAATGAGCAGTTCTTC.

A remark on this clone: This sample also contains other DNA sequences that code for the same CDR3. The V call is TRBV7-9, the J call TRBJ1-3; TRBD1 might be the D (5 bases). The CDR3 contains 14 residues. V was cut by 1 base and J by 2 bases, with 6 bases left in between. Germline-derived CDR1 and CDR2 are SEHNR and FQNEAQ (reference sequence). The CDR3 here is CASSLGGAGNTIYF. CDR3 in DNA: TGTGCCAGCAGCTTAGGGGGGGCTGGAAACACCATATATTTT.

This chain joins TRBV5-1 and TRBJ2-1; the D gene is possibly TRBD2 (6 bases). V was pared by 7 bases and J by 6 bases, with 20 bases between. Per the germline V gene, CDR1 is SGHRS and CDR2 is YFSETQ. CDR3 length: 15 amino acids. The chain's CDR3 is CASSTLLGGLNEQFF. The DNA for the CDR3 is TGCGCCAGCTCCACCCTGCTGGGGGGACTCAATGAGCAGTTCTTC.

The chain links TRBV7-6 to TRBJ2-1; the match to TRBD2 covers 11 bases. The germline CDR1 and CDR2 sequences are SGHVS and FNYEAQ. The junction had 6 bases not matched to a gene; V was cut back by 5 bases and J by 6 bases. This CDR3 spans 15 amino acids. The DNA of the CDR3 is TGTGCCAGCAGCAAAACTAGCGGGAGTTTCAATGAGCAGTTCTTC. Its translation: CASSKTSGSFNEQFF.

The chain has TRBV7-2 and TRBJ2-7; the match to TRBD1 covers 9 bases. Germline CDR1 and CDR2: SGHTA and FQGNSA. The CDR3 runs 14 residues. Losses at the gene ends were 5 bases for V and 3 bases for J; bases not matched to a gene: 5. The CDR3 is CASSLGQGFYEQYF. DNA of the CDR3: TGTGCCAGCAGCCTGGGACAGGGTTTCTACGAGCAGTACTTC.

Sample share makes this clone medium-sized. Here the CDR3 DNA reads TGTGCCAGCAGTTTACCAACGGGGGAGACAGGGGGCTTTACTCGATACTACGAGCAGTACTTC. Its protein is CASSLPTGETGGFTRYYEQYF. This rearrangement joins TRBV28 to TRBJ2-7; TRBD1 matches at 10 bases. Trimming cost V 2 bases and J 3 bases; bases outside gene matches: 22. CDR1 is MDHEN, CDR2 SYDVKM, per germline. CDR3 size: 21 residues. Full variable domain (outside the CDR3, taken from reference TRBV28 and TRBJ2-7): DVKVTQSSRYLVKRTGEKVFLECVQDMDHENMFWYRQDPGLGLRLIYFSYDVKMKEKGDIPEGYSVSREKKERFSLILESASTNQTSMYLCASSLPTGETGGFTRYYEQYFGPGTRLTVT.

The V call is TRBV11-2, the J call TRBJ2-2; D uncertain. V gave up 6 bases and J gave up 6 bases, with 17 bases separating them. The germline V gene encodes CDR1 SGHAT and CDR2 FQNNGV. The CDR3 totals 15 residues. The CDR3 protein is CASRLDPWGAGELFF. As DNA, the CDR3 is TGTGCCAGCAGGCTAGACCCCTGGGGTGCCGGGGAGCTGTTTTTT.

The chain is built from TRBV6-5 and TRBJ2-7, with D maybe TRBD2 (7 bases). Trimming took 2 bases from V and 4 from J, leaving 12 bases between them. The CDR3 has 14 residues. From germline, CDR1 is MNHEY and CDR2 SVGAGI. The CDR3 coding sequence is TGTGCCAGCAGTTACGGGGGGGGCAGTTACGAGCAGTACTTC. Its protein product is CASSYGGGSYEQYF.

The CDR3 bases are TGTGCCAGCAGCTTGCCCGGGACAGGGAATGAAAAACTGTTTTTT. Translating gives CASSLPGTGNEKLFF. J is TRBJ1-4 and V is TRBV5-6, with 9 bases identical to TRBD1. This CDR3 is 15 amino acids long. Germline V lookup: CDR1 SGHDT, CDR2 YYEEEE. Germline trimming cut 1 base from V and 5 bases from J; bases unmatched to any gene: 3.

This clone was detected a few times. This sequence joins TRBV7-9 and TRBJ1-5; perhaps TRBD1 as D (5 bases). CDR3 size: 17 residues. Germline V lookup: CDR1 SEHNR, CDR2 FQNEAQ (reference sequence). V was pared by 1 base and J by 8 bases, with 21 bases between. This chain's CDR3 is CASSLGWGLTGSEPQHF. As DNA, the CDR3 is TGTGCCAGCAGCTTAGGATGGGGCCTTACGGGGAGCGAGCCCCAGCATTTT. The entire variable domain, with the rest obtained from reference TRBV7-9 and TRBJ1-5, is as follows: DTGVSQNPRHKITKRGQNVTFRCDPISEHNRLYWYRQTLGQGPEFLTYFQNEAQLEKSRLLSDRFSAERPKGSFSTLEIQRTEQGDSAMYLCASSLGWGLTGSEPQHFGDGTRLSIL.

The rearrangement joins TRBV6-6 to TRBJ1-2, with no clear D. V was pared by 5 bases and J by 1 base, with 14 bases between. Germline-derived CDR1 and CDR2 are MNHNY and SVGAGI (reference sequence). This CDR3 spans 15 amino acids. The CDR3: CASSAGPDFNYGYTF. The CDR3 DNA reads TGTGCCAGCAGTGCTGGACCGGACTTTAACTATGGCTACACCTTC.

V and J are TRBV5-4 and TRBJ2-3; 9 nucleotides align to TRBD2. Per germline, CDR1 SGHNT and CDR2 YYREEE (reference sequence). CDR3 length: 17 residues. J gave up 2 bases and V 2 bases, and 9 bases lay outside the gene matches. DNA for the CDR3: TGTGCCAGCAGCTTCTCGCGGGGGGGCCTCGACACAGATACGCAGTATTTT. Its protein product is CASSFSRGGLDTDTQYF.

The DNA of the CDR3 is TGTGCCAGCAGCCCCCCATTGAACACTGAAGCTTTCTTT. This codes for CASSPPLNTEAFF. The chain employs TRBV21-1 and TRBJ1-1; the tabulated D call, TRBD1, remains unverified against the DNA. TRBV21-1 is a pseudogene. The CDR3 extends over 13 amino acids.